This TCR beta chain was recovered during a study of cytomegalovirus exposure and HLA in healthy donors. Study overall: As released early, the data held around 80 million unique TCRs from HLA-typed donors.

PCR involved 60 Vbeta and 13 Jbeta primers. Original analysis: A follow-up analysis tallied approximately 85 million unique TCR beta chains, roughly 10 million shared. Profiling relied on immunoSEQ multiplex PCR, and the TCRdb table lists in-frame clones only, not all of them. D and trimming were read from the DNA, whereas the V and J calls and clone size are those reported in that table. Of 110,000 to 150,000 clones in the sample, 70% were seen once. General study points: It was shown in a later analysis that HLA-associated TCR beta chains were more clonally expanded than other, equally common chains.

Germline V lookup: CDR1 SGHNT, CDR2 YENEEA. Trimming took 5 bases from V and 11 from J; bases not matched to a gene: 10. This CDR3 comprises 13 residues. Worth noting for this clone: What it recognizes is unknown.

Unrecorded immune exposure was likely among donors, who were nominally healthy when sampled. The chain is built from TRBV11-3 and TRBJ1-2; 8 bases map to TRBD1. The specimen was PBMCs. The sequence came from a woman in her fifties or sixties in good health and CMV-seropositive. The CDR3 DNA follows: TGTGCCAGCAGCCAAGAGAGAACAGGGGGATACACCTTC. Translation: CASSQERTGGYTF.